One sample yielded the 26 T cell receptor beta chains listed below, sequenced in a study of T cells after yellow fever vaccination. MiXCR was run by TCRdb on the 5' RACE reads, yielding one entry per CDR3 protein. The repertoire holds more than 450,000 distinct CDR3 sequences, with 21% as singletons. The sequencing here drew on PBMCs, taken 21 days after the first yellow fever vaccination. The receptors come from a man between 18 and 35 years old who received the YFV17D yellow fever vaccine.

This clonotype was counted only a few times. This chain uses TRBV12-3 or TRBV12-4 with TRBJ1-1, with 9 positions matching TRBD1. The CDR3 has 14 amino acids. Trimming removed 5 bases from V and 5 bases from J; junction bases left unmatched: 6. The CDR3 reads CASSLWDRATEAFF. As DNA, the CDR3 is TGTGCCAGCAGTCTCTGGGACAGGGCGACTGAAGCTTTCTTT.

This clonotype was seen a few times. This sequence joins TRBV27 and TRBJ1-6; no clear D gene. Germline V CDR1 and CDR2: MNHEY, SMNVEV (reference sequence). V was shortened by 3 bases and J by 7 bases, with 13 bases between the two germline ends. CDR3 length: 15 amino acids. This chain's CDR3 is CASSFFRGVNSPLHF. The CDR3 DNA reads as TGTGCCAGCAGTTTTTTTCGGGGTGTAAATTCACCCCTCCACTTT.

CDR3 loop: CTSSRGPGLQCHLHF. The DNA of the CDR3 is TGCACCAGCAGCCGAGGACCGGGCCTGCAGTGTCACCTCCACTTT. This chain connects TRBV1 to TRBJ1-6. TRBV1 is a pseudogene locus. CDR3 length: 15 residues.

This clonotype was seen a handful of times. The chain employs TRBV10-1 and TRBJ2-3; no reliable D call. CDR1 and CDR2 from the germline V gene are WNHNN and SYGVQD (reference sequence). The CDR3 sequence is 14 residues long. The V gene lost 5 bases and the J gene lost 0 bases, with 9 bases spanning the gap. This chain's CDR3 is CASSIEQSTDTQYF. CDR3 sequence (DNA): TGCGCCAGCAGTATCGAACAGAGCACAGATACGCAGTATTTT.

The CDR3 DNA follows: TGCGCCAGCAGCTTGGGTCAGCAGGGAGACTATGGCTACACCTTC. Translated, it gives CASSLGQQGDYGYTF. The V gene is TRBV5-1, the J gene TRBJ1-2, with D tentatively TRBD1 (5 bases). CDR1 SGHRS and CDR2 YFSETQ come from the germline V gene. V shed 0 bases and J shed 3 bases, with 12 bases lying between them. CDR3 size: 15 residues.

This rearrangement joins TRBV28 to TRBJ1-6; 8 bases line up with TRBD1. J gave up 2 bases and V 3 bases, and 3 bases lay outside the gene matches. The CDR3 consists of 16 residues. Germline V gene sequence: CDR1 MDHEN, CDR2 SYDVKM. The CDR3 sequence: CASSLMTGAYNSPLHF. CDR3 sequence (DNA): TGTGCCAGCAGTTTGATGACAGGGGCCTATAATTCACCCCTCCACTTT.

This clonotype was detected many times. One junction end disagrees with the germline gene, perhaps due to a read error. The J gene is TRBJ2-1, the V gene TRBV20-1, with 7 bases lining up with TRBD2. CDR3 length equals 10 residues. Germline V lookup: CDR1 DFQATT, CDR2 SNEGSKA (reference sequence). As DNA, the CDR3 is TGTGGGACTACTGGCAATGAGCAGTTCTTC. It encodes CGTTGNEQFF.

This clonotype was detected many times. J is TRBJ2-3 and V is TRBV7-2; 8 bases are a match to TRBD2. V shed 5 bases and J 6 bases; nucleotides not matched to a gene: 1. The CDR3 is 12 amino acids. The V gene's germline CDR1 is SGHTA and CDR2 FQGNSA. The DNA for the CDR3 is TGTGCCAGCAGCGGGACTAGTGATACGCAGTATTTT. Its translation: CASSGTSDTQYF.

The chain is built from TRBV9 and TRBJ1-2; the match to TRBD1 covers 8 bases. V dropped 4 bases and J dropped 7; count of bases not matched to a gene: 15. Germline V gene data show CDR1 as SGDLS and CDR2 as YYNGEE. The CDR3 spans 16 residues. This CDR3 is CASSRGQEGIRSGYTF. The CDR3 region has the DNA TGTGCCAGCAGCCGGGGACAGGAGGGTATAAGGTCTGGCTACACCTTC.

The count of this clonotype is one. The gene calls are TRBV5-1 and TRBJ2-7; the match to TRBD2 covers 11 bases. V was clipped by 0 bases and J by 2 bases; unmatched bases: 10. From germline, CDR1 is SGHRS and CDR2 YFSETQ. The CDR3 contains 18 residues. The CDR3 reads CASSLGASGGYLTYEQYV. DNA of the CDR3: TGCGCCAGCAGCTTGGGAGCTAGCGGGGGGTATCTTACCTACGAGCAGTACGTC.

This clonotype was recorded a few times. The CDR3 is CASSRALGSGEQYF. CDR3 DNA: TGTGCCAGTAGCCGGGCCCTAGGGTCGGGCGAGCAGTACTTC. The chain couples TRBV19 to TRBJ2-7; D not resolved. The CDR3 runs 14 residues. V dropped 6 bases and J dropped 6 bases, with 18 bases sitting between them. The germline V gene has CDR1 LNHDA and CDR2 SQIVND (reference sequence).

This clonotype turned up a few times. The chain recombines TRBV4-1 with TRBJ2-3; 11 bases align to TRBD2. From germline, CDR1 is MGHRA and CDR2 YSYEKL. The CDR3 consists of 15 residues. V lost 2 bases, J lost 5 bases, and 3 bases stayed unmatched. The CDR3 DNA follows: TGCGCCAGCAGCCAACTAGCGGGGGGCGGAGATACGCAGTATTTT. Its protein product is CASSQLAGGGDTQYF.

This chain links TRBV4-3 with TRBJ1-2; D unclear. Germline CDR1 and CDR2: LGHNA and YSLEER. The CDR3 spans 16 residues. V was trimmed by 0 bases and J by 1 base, leaving 12 bases between them. CDR3 amino acids: CASSQDLDGFNYGYTF. CDR3 nucleotides: TGCGCCAGCAGCCAAGATCTTGACGGTTTTAACTATGGCTACACCTTC.

This clonotype was counted between two and nine times. This chain's CDR3 is CASSYSRQAPNEQFF. The CDR3 region has the DNA TGTGCCAGCAGTTACTCTAGACAGGCCCCCAATGAGCAGTTCTTC. The J gene is TRBJ2-1, the V gene TRBV6-5; the D gene is possibly TRBD1 (6 bases). The CDR3 is 15 amino acids. V lost 0 bases and J lost 6, with 12 bases in between. Germline V gives CDR1 MNHEY, CDR2 SVGAGI.

The chain recombines TRBV15 with TRBJ1-5, with 12 bases identical to TRBD1. CDR1 is LNHNV and CDR2 is YYDKDF in the germline V gene (reference sequence). The CDR3 is 14 residues long. Trimming at V came to 8 bases and at J to 5 bases, leaving 4 bases not matched to a gene. CDR3 region: CATSGTGGHQPQHF. CDR3 DNA sequence: TGTGCCACCTCCGGGACAGGGGGCCATCAGCCCCAGCATTTT.

The chain employs TRBV10-2 and TRBJ2-1; 9 bases fit TRBD2. Germline lookup yields CDR1 WSHSY and CDR2 SAAADI. The CDR3 runs to 15 residues. V trimming: 5 bases; J trimming: 4 bases; junction bases outside the gene matches: 6. The CDR3, as DNA: TGCGCCAGCAGTTCTCTAGCGGGGCCTTACAATGAGCAGTTCTTC. This translates into CASSSLAGPYNEQFF.

The J gene is TRBJ1-4, the V gene TRBV28; D call uncertain. Germline-derived CDR1 and CDR2 are MDHEN and SYDVKM. V lost 6 bases and J 8 bases, leaving 10 bases between the germline ends. The CDR3 has 12 amino acids. Here the CDR3 reads CASSLPREKLFF. For the CDR3, the DNA is TGTGCCAGCAGCTTACCTCGAGAAAAACTGTTTTTT.

This chain links TRBV4-1 with TRBJ2-1; unclear D gene. The germline gives CDR1 MGHRA, CDR2 YSYEKL. V was clipped by 3 bases and J by 0 bases, with 9 bases between them. This CDR3 is built from 15 residues. The CDR3 bases are TGCGCCAGCAGCCACCCATTGAGCTCCTACAATGAGCAGTTCTTC. Amino acids: CASSHPLSSYNEQFF.

This clonotype has a handful of counts. J is TRBJ2-3 and V is TRBV15; no definite D call. Germline V gives CDR1 LNHNV, CDR2 YYDKDF (reference sequence). The CDR3 spans 16 residues. The V and J ends lost 1 base and 3 bases respectively, with 14 bases between them. The chain's CDR3 is CATSRGSGDRTDTQYF. The CDR3 DNA reads TGTGCCACCAGCAGAGGTTCTGGGGATCGAACAGATACGCAGTATTTT.

The genes are TRBV10-1 and TRBJ2-7, with TRBD2 matching 10 bases. CDR3 length: 14 residues. Trimming at V came to 6 bases and at J to 4 bases, leaving 6 bases not matched to a gene. The V gene's germline CDR1 is WNHNN and CDR2 SYGVQD (reference sequence). The CDR3 DNA sequence: TGCGCCAGCAGGCGTACTAGCGGGGAATACGAGCAGTACGTC. As protein: CASRRTSGEYEQYV.

This rearrangement joins TRBV20-1 to TRBJ2-1; 10 positions match TRBD2. Germline loops: CDR1 DFQATT, CDR2 SNEGSKA (reference sequence). The CDR3 runs 18 residues. Trimming cost V 0 bases and J 9 bases; bases outside gene matches: 17. DNA for the CDR3: TGCAGTGCTAGAGATCCCCAGCTAGCGGGGGCTACAGACGGTGAGCAGTTCTTC. It translates to CSARDPQLAGATDGEQFF.

This clonotype was counted many times. CDR3 protein: CASSTNTGELFF. The CDR3 nucleotides read TGTGCCAGTAGTACAAACACCGGGGAGCTGTTTTTT. V gene TRBV19 combines with J gene TRBJ2-2; unclear D gene. This CDR3 is built from 12 residues. Germline CDR1 and CDR2: LNHDA and SQIVND (reference sequence). V lost 4 bases to trimming and J lost 2 bases, with 2 bases between them.

This sequence joins TRBV6-2 or TRBV6-3 and TRBJ2-7; tentative D call: TRBD2 (6 bases). V was cut by 7 bases and J by 3 bases, with 16 bases left in between. This CDR3 has 14 residues. Germline lookup yields CDR1 MNHEY and CDR2 SVGEGT. CDR3 nucleotide sequence: TGTGCCAGCAACCCCGGGGGTTCGTACTACGAGCAGTACTTC. Protein product: CASNPGGSYYEQYF.

This clonotype was recorded a few times. The chain combines TRBV24-1 with TRBJ2-1, with 7 positions matching TRBD1. The CDR3 spans 13 residues. The germline V gene has CDR1 KGHDR and CDR2 SFDVKD. The V segment lost 4 bases and the J segment 6 bases; nucleotides outside the gene matches: 2. The CDR3 is CATSDHRGNEQFF. CDR3 sequence (DNA): TGTGCCACCAGTGACCACAGGGGCAATGAGCAGTTCTTC.

This sequence joins TRBV20-1 and TRBJ1-2, with TRBD1 as a possible D gene (5 bases). This CDR3 has 12 residues. Germline CDR1 and CDR2: DFQATT and SNEGSKA (reference sequence). For the CDR3, the DNA is TGCAGGGGCGGGGGACTGGGCTATGGCTACACCTTC. It is translated as CRGGGLGYGYTF.

This rearrangement joins TRBV6-1 to TRBJ1-5; D is unclear. This CDR3 spans 15 amino acids. Per the germline V gene, CDR1 is MNHNS and CDR2 is SASEGT. V dropped 7 bases and J dropped 0 bases, with 13 bases sitting between them. The CDR3 DNA follows: TGTGCCAGCACCCCCTGGGGATATAGCAATCAGCCCCAGCATTTT. Amino acids: CASTPWGYSNQPQHF.